Each of the 11 T cell receptor beta chains below was sequenced from the same sample in a study of blood T cell repertoires in COVID-19. Method: immunoSEQ multiplex PCR; TCRdb's copy keeps in-frame clones and lacks some. Of under 200,000 clones detected, around 83% appear once; the ten largest clones hold around 1%. Sample: peripheral blood. Receptor source: a man in his forties with acute or convalescent COVID-19.

The rearrangement joins TRBV27 to TRBJ2-1; 9 bases are shared with TRBD2. With 3 bases clipped from V and 4 bases from J, the junction kept 4 bases outside the gene matches. Germline lookup yields CDR1 MNHEY and CDR2 SMNVEV (reference sequence). The CDR3 has 15 residues. This CDR3 is CASSFARGGYNEQFF. CDR3 nucleotides: TGTGCCAGCAGTTTCGCGCGGGGGGGTTACAATGAGCAGTTCTTC.

V and J are TRBV6-2 or TRBV6-3 and TRBJ2-2; the match to TRBD2 covers 7 bases. This CDR3 has 15 amino acids. With 2 bases clipped from V and 7 bases from J, the junction kept 7 bases outside the gene matches. Germline assignment: CDR1 MNHEY and CDR2 SVGEGT. CDR3 region: CASSYRRGESGELFF. The CDR3 DNA is TGTGCCAGCAGTTACCGACGGGGGGAGAGCGGGGAGCTGTTTTTT.

The V call is TRBV5-6, the J call TRBJ1-3; 8 bases are shared with TRBD1. This CDR3 spans 16 amino acids. Losses at the gene ends were 0 bases for V and 0 bases for J; bases not matched to a gene: 2. Germline V CDR1 and CDR2: SGHDT, YYEEEE. This CDR3 reads CASSLGTGLSGNTIYF. The CDR3 DNA is TGTGCCAGCAGCTTGGGGACAGGGCTCTCTGGAAACACCATATATTTT.

The sample holds a few counts of this clone. V is TRBV20-1 and J is TRBJ1-2; the D gene is possibly TRBD1 (5 bases). From germline, CDR1 is DFQATT and CDR2 SNEGSKA (reference sequence). The CDR3 spans 11 residues. The V and J ends lost 3 bases and 8 bases respectively, with 10 bases between them. As DNA, the CDR3 is TGCAGTGCTAGCGCGGGGACGGGCTACACCTTC. This gives the protein CSASAGTGYTF.

This chain's CDR3 is CAWGQGSSGNTIYF. CDR3 nucleotides: TGTGCCTGGGGACAGGGCAGCTCTGGAAACACCATATATTTT. The chain is built from TRBV30 and TRBJ1-3; 8 bases line up with TRBD1. Germline V gene lookup returns CDR1 GTSNPN and CDR2 SVGIG (reference sequence). CDR3 length: 14 residues. Germline trimming cut 5 bases from V and 0 bases from J; bases unmatched to any gene: 3.

The gene calls are TRBV7-9 and TRBJ2-7; D perhaps matches TRBD1 (5 bases). CDR3 size: 13 residues. Germline V gene lookup returns CDR1 SEHNR and CDR2 FQNEAQ (reference sequence). Trimming removed 5 bases from V and 1 base from J, with 9 bases in between. CDR3 in DNA: TGTGCCAGCAGCGAAGGACATTCCTACGAGCAGTACTTC. Its protein is CASSEGHSYEQYF.

The rearrangement joins TRBV7-9 to TRBJ2-7; TRBD2 matches 9 bases. V shed 5 bases, J shed 1 base, and the junction held 12 bases outside the gene matches. This CDR3 contains 17 residues. CDR1 is SEHNR, CDR2 FQNEAQ, per germline (reference sequence). CDR3 loop: CASSPWSAGGSSYEQYF. The CDR3 nucleotides read TGTGCCAGCAGCCCCTGGTCGGCGGGGGGGTCTTCCTACGAGCAGTACTTC.

CDR3 region: CASSLTDSYEQYF. CDR3 DNA: TGTGCCAGCAGTCTAACAGATTCCTACGAGCAGTACTTC. The chain is built from TRBV6-5 and TRBJ2-7; D remains ambiguous. Between the trimmed V and J ends, which lost 5 bases and 1 base, there was a span of 9 bases. CDR1 and CDR2 (germline): MNHEY, SVGAGI. The CDR3 has 13 amino acids.

The J gene is TRBJ2-3, the V gene TRBV10-2; 14 bases fit TRBD2. The CDR3 spans 16 residues. V dropped 4 bases and J dropped 6; count of bases not matched to a gene: 6. Germline CDR1 reads WSHSY; CDR2 reads SAAADI. Here the CDR3 DNA reads TGCGCCAGCAGTGGGGGACTAGCGGGGGCTGGGGATACGCAGTATTTT. Translation gives CASSGGLAGAGDTQYF.

The chain is built from TRBV19 and TRBJ1-1; 7 nucleotides match TRBD1. V was pared by 9 bases and J by 5 bases, with 9 bases of the junction left unmatched. This CDR3 is built from 13 residues. CDR1 and CDR2 (germline): LNHDA, SQIVND (reference sequence). CDR3 DNA: TGTGCCAGAGAGACAGGGTTGGGTACTGAAGCTTTCTTT. This codes for CARETGLGTEAFF.

The rearrangement joins TRBV25-1 to TRBJ1-1; a possible D gene is TRBD1 (6 bases). The germline V gene encodes CDR1 MGHDK and CDR2 SYGVNS. V was trimmed by 2 bases and J by 3 bases, leaving 16 bases between them. The CDR3 is 16 amino acids. Here the CDR3 reads CASSESFRGGDTEAFF. CDR3 nucleotides: TGTGCCAGCAGTGAAAGCTTCAGGGGAGGGGACACTGAAGCTTTCTTT. Using reference TRBV25-1 and TRBJ1-1 for the parts outside the CDR3, the full variable domain is EADIYQTPRYLVIGTGKKITLECSQTMGHDKMYWYQQDPGMELHLIHYSYGVNSTEKGDLSSESTVSRIRTEHFPLTLESARPSHTSQYLCASSESFRGGDTEAFFGQGTRLTVV.